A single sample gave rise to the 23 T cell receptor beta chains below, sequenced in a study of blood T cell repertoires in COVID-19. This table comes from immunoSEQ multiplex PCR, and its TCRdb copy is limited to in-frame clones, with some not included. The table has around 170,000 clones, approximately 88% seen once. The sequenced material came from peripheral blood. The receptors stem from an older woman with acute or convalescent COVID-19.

The CDR3 DNA sequence: TGTGCCAGCAGTCTTGGTCGGGTCCCCAACACCGGGGAGCTGTTTTTT. Its protein product is CASSLGRVPNTGELFF. The gene calls are TRBV28 and TRBJ2-2; D is uncertain. CDR1 and CDR2 (germline): MDHEN, SYDVKM. V lost 5 bases and J 2 bases, leaving 15 bases between the germline ends. The CDR3 has 16 amino acids.

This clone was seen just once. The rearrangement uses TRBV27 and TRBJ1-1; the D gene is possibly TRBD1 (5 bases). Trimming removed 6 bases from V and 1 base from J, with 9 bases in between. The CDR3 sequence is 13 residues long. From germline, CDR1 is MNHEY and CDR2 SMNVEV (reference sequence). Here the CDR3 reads CASRQGSNTEAFF. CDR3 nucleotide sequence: TGTGCCAGCAGGCAGGGTTCGAACACTGAAGCTTTCTTT.

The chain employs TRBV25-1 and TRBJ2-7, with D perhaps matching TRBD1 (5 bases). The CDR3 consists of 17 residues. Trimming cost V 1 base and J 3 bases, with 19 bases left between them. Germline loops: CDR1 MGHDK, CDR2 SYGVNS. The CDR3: CASSEWIPPGQVYEQYF. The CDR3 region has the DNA TGTGCCAGCAGTGAATGGATTCCGCCCGGACAAGTCTACGAGCAGTACTTC.

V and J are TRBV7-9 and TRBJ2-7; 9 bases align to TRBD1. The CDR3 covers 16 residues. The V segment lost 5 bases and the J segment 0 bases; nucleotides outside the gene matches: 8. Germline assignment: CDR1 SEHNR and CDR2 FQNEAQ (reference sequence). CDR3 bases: TGTGCCAGCAGCCCCGACAGGGGGAGAAGCTCCTACGAGCAGTACTTC. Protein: CASSPDRGRSSYEQYF.

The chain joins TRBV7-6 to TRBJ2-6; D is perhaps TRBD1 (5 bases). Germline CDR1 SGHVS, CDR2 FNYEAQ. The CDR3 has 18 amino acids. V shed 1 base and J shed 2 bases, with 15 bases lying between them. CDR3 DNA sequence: TGTGCCAGCAGCTTAGAGGAATGGGGCGGTACTGGGGCCAACGTCCTGACTTTC. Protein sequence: CASSLEEWGGTGANVLTF.

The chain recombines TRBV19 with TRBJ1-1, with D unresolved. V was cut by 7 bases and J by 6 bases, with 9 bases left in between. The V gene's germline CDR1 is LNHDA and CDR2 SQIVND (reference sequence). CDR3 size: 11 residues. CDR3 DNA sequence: TGTGCCAGTATCAGTCTGGCTGAAGCTTTCTTT. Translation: CASISLAEAFF.

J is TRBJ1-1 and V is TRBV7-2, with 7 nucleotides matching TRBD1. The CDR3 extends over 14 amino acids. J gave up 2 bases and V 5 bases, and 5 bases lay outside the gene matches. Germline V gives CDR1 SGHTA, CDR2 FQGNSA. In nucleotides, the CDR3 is TGTGCCAGCAGCCTACAGGGGCTAAACACTGAAGCTTTCTTT. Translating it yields CASSLQGLNTEAFF.

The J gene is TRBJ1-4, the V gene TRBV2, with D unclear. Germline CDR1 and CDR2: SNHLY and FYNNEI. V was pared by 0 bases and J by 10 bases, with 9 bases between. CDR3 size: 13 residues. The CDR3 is CASSEARAGKLFF. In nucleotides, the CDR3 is TGTGCCAGCAGTGAAGCGCGGGCGGGAAAACTGTTTTTT.

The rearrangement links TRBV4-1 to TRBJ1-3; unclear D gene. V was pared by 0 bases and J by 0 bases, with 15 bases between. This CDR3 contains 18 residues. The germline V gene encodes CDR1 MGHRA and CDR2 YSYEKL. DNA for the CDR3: TGCGCCAGCAGCCAAGATAAGGATAGCGGATACTCTGGAAACACCATATATTTT. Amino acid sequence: CASSQDKDSGYSGNTIYF.

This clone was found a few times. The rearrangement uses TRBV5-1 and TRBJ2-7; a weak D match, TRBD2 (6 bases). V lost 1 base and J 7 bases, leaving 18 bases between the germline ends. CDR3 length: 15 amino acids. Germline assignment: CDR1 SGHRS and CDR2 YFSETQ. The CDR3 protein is CASSLMAGTYREQYF. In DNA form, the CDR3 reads TGCGCCAGCAGCTTGATGGCAGGGACTTATCGGGAGCAGTACTTC.

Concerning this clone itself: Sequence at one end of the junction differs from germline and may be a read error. CDR3 loop: CASSVARRTSGDKQYF. In DNA form, the CDR3 reads TGTGCCAGCAGTGTGGCTCGGAGGACTAGCGGGGATAAGCAGTATTTT. The chain couples TRBV2 to TRBJ2-3; 12 bases match TRBD2. The CDR3 spans 16 residues. Looked up from germline, CDR1 is SNHLY and CDR2 is FYNNEI.

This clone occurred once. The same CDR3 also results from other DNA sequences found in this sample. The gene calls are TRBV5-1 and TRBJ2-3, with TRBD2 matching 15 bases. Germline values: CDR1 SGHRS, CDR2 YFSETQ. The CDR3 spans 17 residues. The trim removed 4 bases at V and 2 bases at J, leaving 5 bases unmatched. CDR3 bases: TGCGCCAGCAGCCCCGGACTAGCGGGGGGGAACACAGATACGCAGTATTTT. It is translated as CASSPGLAGGNTDTQYF.

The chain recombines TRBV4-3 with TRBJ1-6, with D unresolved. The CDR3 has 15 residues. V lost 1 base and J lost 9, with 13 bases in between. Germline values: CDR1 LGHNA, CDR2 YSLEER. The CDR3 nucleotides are TGCGCCAGCAGCCAAGTTATCGGTTTTGGTTCACCCCTCCACTTT. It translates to CASSQVIGFGSPLHF.

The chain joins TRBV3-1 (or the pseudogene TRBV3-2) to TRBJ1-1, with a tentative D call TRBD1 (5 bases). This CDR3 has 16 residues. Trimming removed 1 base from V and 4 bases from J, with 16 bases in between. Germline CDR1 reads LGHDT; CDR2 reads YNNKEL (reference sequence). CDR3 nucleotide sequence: TGTGCCAGCAGCCAAGTACAGGAGGGTTGGAGCACTGAAGCTTTCTTT. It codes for CASSQVQEGWSTEAFF.

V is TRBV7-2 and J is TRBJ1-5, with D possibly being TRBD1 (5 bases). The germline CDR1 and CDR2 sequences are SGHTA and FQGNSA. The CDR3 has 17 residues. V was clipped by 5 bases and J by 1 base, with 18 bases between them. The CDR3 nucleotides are TGTGCCAGCAGCCCTCCTAGTCAGGGCCGGAGCAATCAGCCCCAGCATTTT. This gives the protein CASSPPSQGRSNQPQHF.

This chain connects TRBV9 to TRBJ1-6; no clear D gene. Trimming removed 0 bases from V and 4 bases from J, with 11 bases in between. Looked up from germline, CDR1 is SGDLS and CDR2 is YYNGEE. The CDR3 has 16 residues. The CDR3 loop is CASSVADQVYNSPLHF. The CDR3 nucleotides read TGTGCCAGCAGCGTAGCAGACCAGGTTTATAATTCACCCCTCCACTTT.

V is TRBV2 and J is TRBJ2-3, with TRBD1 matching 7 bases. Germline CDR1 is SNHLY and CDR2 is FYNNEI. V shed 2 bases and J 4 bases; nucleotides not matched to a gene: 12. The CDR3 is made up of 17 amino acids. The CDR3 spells CASSERIRTGGPDTQYF. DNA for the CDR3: TGTGCCAGCAGTGAACGAATTCGGACAGGAGGTCCAGATACGCAGTATTTT.

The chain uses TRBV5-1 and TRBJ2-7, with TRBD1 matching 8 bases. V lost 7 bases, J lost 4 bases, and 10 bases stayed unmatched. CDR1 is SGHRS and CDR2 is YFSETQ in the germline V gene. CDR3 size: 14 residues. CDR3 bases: TGCGCCAGCTCCCCCGGACAGGGCTTTTACGAGCAGTACTTC. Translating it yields CASSPGQGFYEQYF.

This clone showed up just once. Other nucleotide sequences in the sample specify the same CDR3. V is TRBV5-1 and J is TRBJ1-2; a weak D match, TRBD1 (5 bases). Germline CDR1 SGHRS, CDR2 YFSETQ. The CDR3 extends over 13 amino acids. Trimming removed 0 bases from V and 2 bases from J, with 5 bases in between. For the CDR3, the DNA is TGCGCCAGCAGCTTGGGACAGAACTATGGCTACACCTTC. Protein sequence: CASSLGQNYGYTF.

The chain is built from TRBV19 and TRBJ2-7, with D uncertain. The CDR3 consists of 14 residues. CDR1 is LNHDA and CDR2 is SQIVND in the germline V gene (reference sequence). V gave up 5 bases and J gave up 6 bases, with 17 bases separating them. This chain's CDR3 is CASSVPGRVSEQYF. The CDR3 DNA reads TGTGCCAGTAGTGTCCCCGGTCGAGTGAGCGAGCAGTACTTC. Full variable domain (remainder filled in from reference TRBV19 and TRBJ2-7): DGGITQSPKYLFRKEGQNVTLSCEQNLNHDAMYWYRQDPGQGLRLIYYSQIVNDFQKGDIAEGYSVSREKKESFPLTVTSAQKNPTAFYLCASSVPGRVSEQYFGPGTRLTVT.

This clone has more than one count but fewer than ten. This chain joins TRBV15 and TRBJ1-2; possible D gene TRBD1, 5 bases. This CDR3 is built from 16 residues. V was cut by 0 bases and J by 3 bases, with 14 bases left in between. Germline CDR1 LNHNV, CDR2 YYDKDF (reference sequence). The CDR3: CATSREIGDYDYGYTF. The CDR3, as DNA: TGTGCCACCAGCAGAGAAATTGGGGACTATGACTATGGCTACACCTTC.

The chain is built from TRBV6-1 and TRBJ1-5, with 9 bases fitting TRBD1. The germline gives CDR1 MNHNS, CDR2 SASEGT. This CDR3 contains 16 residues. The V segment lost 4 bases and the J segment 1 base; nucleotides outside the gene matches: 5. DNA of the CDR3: TGTGCCAGCAGTGCCGGACAGGGGATAAGCAATCAGCCCCAGCATTTT. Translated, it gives CASSAGQGISNQPQHF.

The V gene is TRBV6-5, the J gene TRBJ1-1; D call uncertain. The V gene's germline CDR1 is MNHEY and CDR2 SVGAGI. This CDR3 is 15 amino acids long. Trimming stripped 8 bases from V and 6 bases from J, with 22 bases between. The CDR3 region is CASHRVAHPGSEAFF. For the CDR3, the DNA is TGTGCCAGCCACCGGGTCGCCCATCCGGGGTCTGAAGCTTTCTTT.